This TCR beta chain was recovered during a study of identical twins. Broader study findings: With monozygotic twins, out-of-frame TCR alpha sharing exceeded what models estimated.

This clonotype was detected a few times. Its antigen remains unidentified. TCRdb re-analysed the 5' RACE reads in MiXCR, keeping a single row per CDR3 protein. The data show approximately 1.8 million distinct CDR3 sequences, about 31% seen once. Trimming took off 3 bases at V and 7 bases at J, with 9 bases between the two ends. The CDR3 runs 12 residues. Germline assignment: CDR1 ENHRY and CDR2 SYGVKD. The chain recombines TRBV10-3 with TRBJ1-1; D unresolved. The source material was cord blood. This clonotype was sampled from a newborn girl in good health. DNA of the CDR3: TGTGCCATCAGTGACAGGTACGATGAAGCTTTCTTT. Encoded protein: CAISDRYDEAFF.